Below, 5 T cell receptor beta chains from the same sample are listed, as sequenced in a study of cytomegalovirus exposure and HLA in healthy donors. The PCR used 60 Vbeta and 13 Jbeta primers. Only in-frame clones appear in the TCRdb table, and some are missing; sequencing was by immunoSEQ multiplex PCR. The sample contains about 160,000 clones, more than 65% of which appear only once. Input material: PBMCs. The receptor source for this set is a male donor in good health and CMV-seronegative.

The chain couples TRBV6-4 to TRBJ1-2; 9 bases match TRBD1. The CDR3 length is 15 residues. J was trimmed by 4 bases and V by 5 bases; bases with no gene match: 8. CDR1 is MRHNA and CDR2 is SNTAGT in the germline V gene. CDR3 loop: CASSFQQGAGYGYTF. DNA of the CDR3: TGTGCCAGCAGTTTTCAACAGGGGGCCGGCTATGGCTACACCTTC.

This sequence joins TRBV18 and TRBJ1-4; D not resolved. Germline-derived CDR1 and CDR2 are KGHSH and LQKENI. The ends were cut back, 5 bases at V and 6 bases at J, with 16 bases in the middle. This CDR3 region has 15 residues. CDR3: CASSARRILDEKLFF. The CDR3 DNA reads TGTGCCAGCTCAGCGCGGAGAATCCTTGATGAAAAACTGTTTTTT.

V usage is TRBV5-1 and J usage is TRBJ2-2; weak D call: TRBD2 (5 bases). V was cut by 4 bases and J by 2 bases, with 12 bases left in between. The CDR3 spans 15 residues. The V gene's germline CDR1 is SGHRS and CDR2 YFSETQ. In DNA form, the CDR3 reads TGCGCCAGCAGCCCTAGGACTTATAACACCGGGGAGCTGTTTTTT. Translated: CASSPRTYNTGELFF.

The CDR3 here is CASSTSGTVNTEAFF. The CDR3 nucleotides are TGTGCCAGCAGTACATCCGGGACAGTGAACACTGAAGCTTTCTTT. J is TRBJ1-1 and V is TRBV28, with 7 bases matching TRBD1. V was pared by 5 bases and J by 0 bases, with 6 bases of the junction left unmatched. This CDR3 has 15 amino acids. The germline gives CDR1 MDHEN, CDR2 SYDVKM.

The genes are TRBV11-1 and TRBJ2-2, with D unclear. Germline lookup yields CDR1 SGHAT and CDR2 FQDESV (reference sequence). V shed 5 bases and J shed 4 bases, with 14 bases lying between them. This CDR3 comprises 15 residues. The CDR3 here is CASSPETVTTGELFF. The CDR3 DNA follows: TGTGCCAGCAGCCCAGAAACAGTAACCACCGGGGAGCTGTTTTTT.